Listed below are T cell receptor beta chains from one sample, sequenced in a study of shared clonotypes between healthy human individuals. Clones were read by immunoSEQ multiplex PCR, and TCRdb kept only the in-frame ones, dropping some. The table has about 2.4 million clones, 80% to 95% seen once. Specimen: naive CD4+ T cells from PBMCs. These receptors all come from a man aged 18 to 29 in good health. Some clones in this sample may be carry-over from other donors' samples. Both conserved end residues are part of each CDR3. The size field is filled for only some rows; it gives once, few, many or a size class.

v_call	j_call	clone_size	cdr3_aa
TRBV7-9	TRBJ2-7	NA	CASSFTSGVEQCF
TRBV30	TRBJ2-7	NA	CAWSAQGYEQYF
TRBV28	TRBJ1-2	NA	CASSSGQSGYTF
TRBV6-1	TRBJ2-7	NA	CALAGAGGYEQYF
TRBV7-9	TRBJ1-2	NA	CASSRDIYGYTF
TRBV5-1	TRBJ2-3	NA	CASSPRTSPPDTQYF
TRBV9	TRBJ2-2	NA	CASSVGWGVSTGELFF
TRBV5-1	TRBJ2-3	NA	CASALPSGSTDTQYF
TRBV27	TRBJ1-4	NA	CASSLKIDRRVGTNEKLFF
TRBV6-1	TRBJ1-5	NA	CASSERGKGWSNQPQHF
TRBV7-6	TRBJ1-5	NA	CASSLVLGQPQHF
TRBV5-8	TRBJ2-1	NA	CASSWGLAGAEYNEQFF
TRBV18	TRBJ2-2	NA	CASSPGAWGETGELFF
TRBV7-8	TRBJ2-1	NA	CASIGLAVYNEQFF
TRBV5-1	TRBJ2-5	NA	CATRPGSLDETQYF
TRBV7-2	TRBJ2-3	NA	CASSLGGVVDTQYF
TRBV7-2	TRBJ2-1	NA	CASSRAGGSYNEQFF
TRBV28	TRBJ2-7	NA	CASSSSGIRYEQYF
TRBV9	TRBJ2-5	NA	CASSVAGLAGEETQYF
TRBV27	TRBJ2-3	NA	CASSPTRGGDTQYF
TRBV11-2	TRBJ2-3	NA	CASLFSRTDTQYF
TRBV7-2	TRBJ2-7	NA	CASSLGGSVDVQNF
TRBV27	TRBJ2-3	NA	CASLRRGTDTQYF
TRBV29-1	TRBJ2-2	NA	CSVERGGGSGRGELFF
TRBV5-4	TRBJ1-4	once	CASSLGSGGRSNEKLFF
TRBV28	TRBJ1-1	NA	CASSAPGPKVAFF
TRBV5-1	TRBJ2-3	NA	CASSLLRGTDTQYF
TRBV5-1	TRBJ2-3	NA	CASSLAQGSDTQYF
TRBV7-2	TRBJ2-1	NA	CASSFGRVWEQFF
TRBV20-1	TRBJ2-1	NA	CSASRRDEQFF
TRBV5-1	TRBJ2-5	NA	CASSAGTAGETQYF
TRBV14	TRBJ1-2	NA	CASSQQYGGGYTF
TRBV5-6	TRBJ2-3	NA	CASRLQGGTDTQYF
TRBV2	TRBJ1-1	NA	CASSAGVEAFF
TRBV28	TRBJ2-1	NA	CASTPPGSSYNEQFF
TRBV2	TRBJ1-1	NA	CASIGTGDWNTEAFF
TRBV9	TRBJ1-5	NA	CASSVFRRNQPQHF
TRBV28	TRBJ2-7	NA	CASSLRSTAYEQYF
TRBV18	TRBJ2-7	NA	CASSPTGRGYEQYF
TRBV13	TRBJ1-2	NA	CASSLGVDFVPVADGYTF
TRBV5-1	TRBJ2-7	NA	CASSLEAGSYYEQYF
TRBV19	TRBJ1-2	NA	CASSIDDRELDGYTF
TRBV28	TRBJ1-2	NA	CASSLTAPNYGYTF
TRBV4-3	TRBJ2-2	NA	CASSQVAANTGELFF
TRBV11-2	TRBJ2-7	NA	CASSPSSGFYEQYF
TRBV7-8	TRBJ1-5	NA	CASSLDRGQPQHF
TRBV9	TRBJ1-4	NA	CASSVGGAGGEKLFF
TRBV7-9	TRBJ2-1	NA	CASSLGQGLDEQFF
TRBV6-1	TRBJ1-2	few	CASSDRQGNGYTF
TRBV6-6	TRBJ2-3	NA	CAGQFGGGDTQYF
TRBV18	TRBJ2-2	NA	CASSPWAENTGELFF
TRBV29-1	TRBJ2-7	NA	CSVGRGAGWGEQYF
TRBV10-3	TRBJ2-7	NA	CAISPSSGVLLSYEQYF
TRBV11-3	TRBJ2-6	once	CASSSVANVLTF
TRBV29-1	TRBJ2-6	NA	CSVDTIGSGANVLTF
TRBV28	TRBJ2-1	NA	CASRLRDSRLQFF